This T cell receptor (beta chain) was identified in a study of blood T cell repertoires in COVID-19. Study-wide context: Sites across the United States, Italy and Spain contributed samples from acute and convalescent COVID-19. Sample material is recorded as cDNA or gDNA derived from T cells, B-cell-depleted T cells, or PBMCs.

The CDR3 runs to 14 residues. CDR1 is WSHSY and CDR2 is SAAADI in the germline V gene. Trimming removed 2 bases at V and 4 bases at J, with 9 bases between. Original analysis: How many nucleated cells were present was estimated from reference gene primer amplification. Using immunoSEQ multiplex PCR, the repertoire was profiled, and TCRdb retains in-frame clones only, with some absent. The D gene and trimming were derived from the DNA, and the V and J assignments and clone size from that table. This sample yields some 90,000 clones, of which roughly nine tenths are seen a single time; roughly 8.9% belongs to the top ten.

The receptor was isolated from a man aged 45-60 years with acute or convalescent COVID-19. The chain employs TRBV10-2 and TRBJ1-5, with no clear D. The sequenced sample was peripheral blood. CDR3 in DNA: TGCGCCAGCAGTGAGGGAACAGTTAATCAGCCCCAGCATTTT. This sequence encodes CASSEGTVNQPQHF.